These T cell receptor beta chains were read from a single sample in a study of blood T cell repertoires in COVID-19. Here immunoSEQ multiplex PCR was the method, and the copy in TCRdb shows in-frame clones only, minus some. The data show 200,000 to 300,000 clones, with about four fifths seen just once and approximately 4% held by the top ten. Sequencing input: PBMCs or T cells enriched from blood (not recorded which). Receptors originate from a woman between 40 and 55 years old who had been exposed to COVID-19. Each CDR3 is given with its conserved first and last residue.

V gene: TRBV28; CDR3 protein: CASSPGTGRAPLHF
V gene: TRBV19; CDR3 protein: CASTGGHTDTQYF
V gene: TRBV30; CDR3 protein: CAWSGVRDTQYF
V gene: TRBV6-4; CDR3 protein: CASSAQGGRGYTF
V gene: TRBV7-3; CDR3 protein: CASSPTSGVRGEQFF
V gene: TRBV7-2; CDR3 protein: CASSSESRQASSYEQYF
V gene: TRBV5-6; CDR3 protein: CASSLVLAGGVQETQYF
V gene: TRBV28; CDR3 protein: CASSLRQGIKTFF
V gene: TRBV5-1; CDR3 protein: CASTIGVANEKLFF
V gene: TRBV6-5; CDR3 protein: CASSSRLGVYGYTF
V gene: TRBV3-1/TRBV3-2; CDR3 protein: CASSQGAQREAFF
V gene: TRBV20-1; CDR3 protein: CSASIDRPNSPLHF
V gene: TRBV18; CDR3 protein: CASSPTDAYEQYF
V gene: TRBV19; CDR3 protein: CASTGQSNQPQHF
V gene: TRBV9; CDR3 protein: CASSVVSGSTDTQYF
V gene: TRBV7-2; CDR3 protein: CASSIGLAGGELFF
V gene: TRBV30; CDR3 protein: CALSKGRDYGYTF
V gene: TRBV28; CDR3 protein: CASGTPGQGNNSPLHF
V gene: TRBV3-1/TRBV3-2; CDR3 protein: CASSRLTGSTYGYTF
V gene: TRBV5-5; CDR3 protein: CASSLQGVSYEQYF
V gene: TRBV4-1; CDR3 protein: CASSQVYQVNEQFF
V gene: TRBV5-5; CDR3 protein: CASSLRGLAGYNEQFF
V gene: TRBV7-2; CDR3 protein: CASSLATGRTGELFF
V gene: TRBV5-4; CDR3 protein: CASSGLRDRGRLTGELFF
V gene: TRBV10-3; CDR3 protein: CAISLGEGEWSYTF
V gene: TRBV2; CDR3 protein: CASRRQGFTDTEAFF
V gene: TRBV18; CDR3 protein: CASSPRSGANEKLFF
V gene: TRBV28; CDR3 protein: CSISSPGILAKNIQYF
V gene: TRBV13; CDR3 protein: CASTLDRGGNTIYF
V gene: TRBV7-6; CDR3 protein: CASSAQGALNSPLHF
V gene: TRBV21-1; CDR3 protein: CASSKEDRNQPQHF